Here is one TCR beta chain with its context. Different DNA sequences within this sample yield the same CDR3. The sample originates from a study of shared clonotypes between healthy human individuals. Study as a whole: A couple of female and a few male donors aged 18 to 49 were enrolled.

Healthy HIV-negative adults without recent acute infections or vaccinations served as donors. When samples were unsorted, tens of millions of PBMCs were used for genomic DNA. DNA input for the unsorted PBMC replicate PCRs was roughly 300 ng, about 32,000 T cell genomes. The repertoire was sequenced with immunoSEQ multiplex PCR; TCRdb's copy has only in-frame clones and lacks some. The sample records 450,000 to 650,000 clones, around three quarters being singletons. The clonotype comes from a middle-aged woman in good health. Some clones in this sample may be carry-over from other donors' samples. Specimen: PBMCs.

DNA of the CDR3: TGTGCCAGCAGCTTGGTCCTACGGGGAGATACGCAGTATTTT. This translates into CASSLVLRGDTQYF. The chain carries TRBV5-5 and TRBJ2-3; TRBD2 might be the D (5 bases). Per the germline V gene, CDR1 is SGHKS and CDR2 is YYEKEE (reference sequence). This CDR3 is built from 14 residues. Deletions cut 0 bases from V and 5 bases from J, with 10 bases between. Supplemented by reference TRBV5-5 and TRBJ2-3, the full variable domain reads DAGVTQSPTHLIKTRGQQVTLRCSPISGHKSVSWYQQVLGQGPQFIFQYYEKEERGRGNFPDRFSARQFPNYSSELNVNALLLGDSALYLCASSLVLRGDTQYFGPGTRLTVL.